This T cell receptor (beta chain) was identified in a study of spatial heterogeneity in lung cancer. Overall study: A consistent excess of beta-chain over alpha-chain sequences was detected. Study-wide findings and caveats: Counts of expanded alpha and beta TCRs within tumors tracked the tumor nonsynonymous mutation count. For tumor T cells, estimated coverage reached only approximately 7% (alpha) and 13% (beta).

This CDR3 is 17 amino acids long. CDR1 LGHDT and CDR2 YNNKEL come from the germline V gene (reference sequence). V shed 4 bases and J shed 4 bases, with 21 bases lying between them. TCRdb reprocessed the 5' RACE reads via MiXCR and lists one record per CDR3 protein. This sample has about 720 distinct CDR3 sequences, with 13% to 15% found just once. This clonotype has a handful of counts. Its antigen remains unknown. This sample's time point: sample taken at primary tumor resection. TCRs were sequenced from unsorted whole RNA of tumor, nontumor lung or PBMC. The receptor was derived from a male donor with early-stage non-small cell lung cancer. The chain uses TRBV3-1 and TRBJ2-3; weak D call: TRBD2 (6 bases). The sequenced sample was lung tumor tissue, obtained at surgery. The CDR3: CASSPQSPSGYADTQYF. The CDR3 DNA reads TGTGCCAGCAGCCCCCAGTCCCCCAGCGGGTATGCAGATACGCAGTATTTT.